This TCR beta chain is from a study of cytomegalovirus exposure and HLA in healthy donors. A multiplex PCR was run with 60 Vbeta primers and 13 Jbeta primers. Clones were sequenced by immunoSEQ multiplex PCR, and TCRdb holds only the in-frame ones, with some missing. The data show approximately 100,000 clones, about 80% seen once. The source is a middle-aged man in good health and CMV-seronegative. Sequencing was carried out using PBMCs.

In DNA, the CDR3 is TGTGCCTGGAGTGTACGGGGTGTGAAACTGTTTTTT. Amino acids: CAWSVRGVKLFF. The chain uses TRBV30 and TRBJ1-4; no definite D call. Germline CDR1 is GTSNPN and CDR2 is SVGIG (reference sequence). Trimming took off 0 bases at V and 11 bases at J, with 10 bases between the two ends. The CDR3 length is 12 residues.